This entry lists 3 T cell receptor beta chains sequenced from one sample in a study of CD8 T cells in ankylosing spondylitis. TCRdb reanalysed the 5' RACE reads using MiXCR and keeps one entry per CDR3 protein. The data hold fewer than 250,000 distinct CDR3 sequences, with roughly a tenth observed a single time. Sequences were obtained from blood, either unsorted or a sorted T cell fraction (not recorded which). Receptor source: a male donor with ankylosing spondylitis or in good health (not recorded which).

This clonotype was observed a few times. This sequence joins TRBV11-3 and TRBJ1-2; no firm D call. Trimming cost V 4 bases and J 1 base, with 7 bases left between them. The CDR3 runs 13 residues. Germline assignment: CDR1 SGHNT and CDR2 YENEEA. The CDR3 region has the DNA TGTGCCAGCAGCTCTAGCAGTAACTATGGCTACACCTTC. This encodes CASSSSSNYGYTF.

This clonotype was picked up many times. This chain uses TRBV6-6 with TRBJ2-7, with TRBD2 matching 7 bases. CDR1 and CDR2 from the germline V gene are MNHNY and SVGAGI (reference sequence). J lost 6 bases, V lost 7 bases, and 6 bases had no gene match. This CDR3 spans 12 amino acids. The chain's CDR3 is CASTSGALEQYF. DNA for the CDR3: TGTGCCAGCACCAGCGGGGCCCTCGAGCAGTACTTC.

This clonotype was found many times. The gene calls are TRBV25-1 and TRBJ2-5, with unresolved D. V was pared by 4 bases and J by 0 bases, with 6 bases between. CDR3 size: 13 residues. Looked up from germline, CDR1 is MGHDK and CDR2 is SYGVNS. CDR3 in amino acids: CASSARNQETQYF. Written as DNA, the CDR3 is TGTGCCAGCAGTGCCCGGAACCAAGAGACCCAGTACTTC.